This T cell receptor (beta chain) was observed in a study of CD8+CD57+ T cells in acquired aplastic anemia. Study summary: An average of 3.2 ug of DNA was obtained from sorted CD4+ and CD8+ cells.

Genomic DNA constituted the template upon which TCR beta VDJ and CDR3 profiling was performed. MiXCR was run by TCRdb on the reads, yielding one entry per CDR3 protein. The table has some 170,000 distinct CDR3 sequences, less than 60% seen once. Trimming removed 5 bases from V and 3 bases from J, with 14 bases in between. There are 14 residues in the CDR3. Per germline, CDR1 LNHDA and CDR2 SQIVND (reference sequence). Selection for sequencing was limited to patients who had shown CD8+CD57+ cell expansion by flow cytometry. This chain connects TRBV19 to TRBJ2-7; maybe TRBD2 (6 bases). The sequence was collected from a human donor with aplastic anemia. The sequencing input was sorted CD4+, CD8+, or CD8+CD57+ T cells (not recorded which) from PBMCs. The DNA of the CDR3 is TGTGCCAGTAGTTTACCGGCGGGGAGCTACGAGCAGTACTTC. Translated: CASSLPAGSYEQYF.